The 27 T cell receptor beta chains reported below all come from one sample, sequenced in a study of T cell changes during pregnancy in multiple sclerosis. Using immunoSEQ multiplex PCR, the repertoire was profiled, and TCRdb retains in-frame clones only, with some absent. The table records tens of thousands of clones, over 75% of them present only once. The sequencing used CD8+ T cells from peripheral blood mononuclear cells, collected in the second trimester of pregnancy. The receptors were gathered from a female donor with multiple sclerosis, enrolled in a pregnancy study.

The rearrangement uses TRBV6-1 and TRBJ2-1; D unresolved. Trimming removed 4 bases from V and 8 bases from J, with 6 bases in between. Germline values: CDR1 MNHNS, CDR2 SASEGT. The CDR3 sequence is 11 residues long. The DNA of the CDR3 is TGTGCCAGCAGTGTTCAGTATGAGCAGTTCTTC. Its translation: CASSVQYEQFF.

In DNA, the CDR3 is TGTGCCAGCAGCTCCCGGACTAGCGGGGGACCTATCGGGGAGCTGTTTTTT. Amino acids: CASSSRTSGGPIGELFF. The chain recombines TRBV11-2 with TRBJ2-2; 13 positions agree with TRBD2. The germline V gene encodes CDR1 SGHAT and CDR2 FQNNGV. J was trimmed by 7 bases and V by 4 bases; bases with no gene match: 9. The CDR3 is made up of 17 amino acids.

This rearrangement joins TRBV6-5 to TRBJ1-2; 7 bases align to TRBD1. With 5 bases clipped from V and 4 bases from J, the junction kept 7 bases outside the gene matches. Germline V lookup: CDR1 MNHEY, CDR2 SVGAGI. This CDR3 is 14 amino acids long. The CDR3 region is CASSTQGGGYGYTF. As DNA, the CDR3 is TGTGCCAGCAGTACCCAGGGGGGAGGCTATGGCTACACCTTC.

The chain combines TRBV28 with TRBJ1-3, with TRBD1 as a possible D gene (5 bases). The CDR3 is made up of 17 amino acids. CDR1 MDHEN and CDR2 SYDVKM come from the germline V gene. Deletions cut 3 bases from V and 0 bases from J, with 15 bases between. Written as DNA, the CDR3 is TGTGCCAGCAGTTTCGGTAACAGGCGCTTCTCTGGAAACACCATATATTTT. Amino acid sequence: CASSFGNRRFSGNTIYF.

This chain connects TRBV29-1 to TRBJ2-3; 9 bases are a match to TRBD1. Germline assignment: CDR1 SQVTM and CDR2 ANQGSEA. The CDR3 loop spans 16 amino acids. J lost 0 bases, V lost 7 bases, and 11 bases had no gene match. The CDR3 reads CSAIRGQGKSTDTQYF. CDR3 nucleotide sequence: TGCAGCGCGATTCGCGGACAGGGGAAAAGCACAGATACGCAGTATTTT.

The genes are TRBV28 and TRBJ2-7; D call uncertain. Trimming cost V 7 bases and J 1 base, with 14 bases left between them. CDR3 length equals 14 residues. Germline V CDR1 and CDR2: MDHEN, SYDVKM. CDR3 sequence (DNA): TGTGCCAGCATGATTGGGCCAAGATCCTACGAGCAGTACTTC. Protein: CASMIGPRSYEQYF.

About this clone itself: The junction does not match germline at one end; this may be a read error. The gene calls are TRBV7-7 and TRBJ2-5, with D unclear. The CDR3 sequence is 13 residues long. The V gene's germline CDR1 is SSHAT and CDR2 FNYEAQ (reference sequence). The CDR3 here is CASSLAQQETQYF. In nucleotides, the CDR3 is TGTGCTAGCAGCTTAGCACAGCAAGAGACCCAGTACTTC.

V is TRBV5-5 and J is TRBJ2-7; D is uncertain. CDR1 and CDR2 from the germline V gene are SGHKS and YYEKEE (reference sequence). With 0 bases removed from V and 4 bases from J, the gap between germline ends came to 8 bases. The CDR3 is 13 amino acids. CDR3: CASSLDVPYEQYF. CDR3 in DNA: TGTGCCAGCAGCTTGGATGTCCCTTACGAGCAGTACTTC.

This clone was found once. The genes are TRBV4-3 and TRBJ1-1; D possibly corresponds to TRBD1 (5 bases). The CDR3 length is 14 residues. Trimming cost V 0 bases and J 4 bases, with 9 bases left between them. The germline V gene has CDR1 LGHNA and CDR2 YSLEER. The CDR3 sequence: CASSQDQGGTEAFF. CDR3 DNA sequence: TGCGCCAGCAGCCAAGACCAGGGCGGCACTGAAGCTTTCTTT.

The chain uses TRBV6-5 and TRBJ1-4; D possibly corresponds to TRBD1 (6 bases). V dropped 0 bases and J dropped 8 bases, with 13 bases sitting between them. This CDR3 region has 15 residues. Germline lookup yields CDR1 MNHEY and CDR2 SVGAGI. The CDR3 bases are TGTGCCAGCAGTTACTCGGGGGGGCAGTGGGAAAAACTGTTTTTT. It is translated as CASSYSGGQWEKLFF.

V gene TRBV27 combines with J gene TRBJ2-3; 9 positions match TRBD1. This CDR3 spans 15 amino acids. Trimming at V came to 5 bases and at J to 6 bases, leaving 9 bases not matched to a gene. CDR1 is MNHEY and CDR2 is SMNVEV in the germline V gene (reference sequence). The CDR3, as DNA: TGTGCCAGCAGTCACATACAGGGGGCGTTTGATACGCAGTATTTT. Translating gives CASSHIQGAFDTQYF.

This clone occurred once. The chain uses TRBV21-1 and TRBJ1-3. TRBV21-1 corresponds to a pseudogene. The CDR3 runs to 18 residues. CDR3 bases: TGTGCCAGCAGCAAAAGCACGCGGGGGAGACAGTTAGGAATCACCATATATTTT. Its translation: CASSKSTRGRQLGITIYF.

J is TRBJ1-2 and V is TRBV7-9, with D tentatively TRBD1 (6 bases). Trimming took off 3 bases at V and 4 bases at J, with 9 bases between the two ends. Germline CDR1 is SEHNR and CDR2 is FQNEAQ (reference sequence). The CDR3 is 13 residues long. The CDR3 spells CASSLDSTYGYTF. The CDR3 nucleotides read TGTGCCAGCAGCTTGGACAGTACCTATGGCTACACCTTC.

This clone was observed a few times. CDR3 in amino acids: CASSPGQGYEQYF. The CDR3 DNA is TGTGCCAGCAGTCCGGGACAGGGCTACGAGCAGTACTTC. This chain uses TRBV28 with TRBJ2-7; TRBD1 matches at 9 bases. CDR1 and CDR2 from the germline V gene are MDHEN and SYDVKM. CDR3 size: 13 residues. V lost 5 bases to trimming and J lost 3 bases; unmatched junction nucleotides: 2.

This clone showed up just a few times. This sequence joins TRBV19 and TRBJ1-1; D call uncertain. The CDR3 covers 14 residues. CDR1 and CDR2 from the germline V gene are LNHDA and SQIVND (reference sequence). Trimming removed 0 bases at V and 5 bases at J, with 10 bases between. Written as DNA, the CDR3 is TGTGCCAGTAGTATAGATTCTCCGGGTACTGAAGCTTTCTTT. This codes for CASSIDSPGTEAFF. Based on the CDR3 plus reference TRBV19 and TRBJ1-1, the full variable domain is DGGITQSPKYLFRKEGQNVTLSCEQNLNHDAMYWYRQDPGQGLRLIYYSQIVNDFQKGDIAEGYSVSREKKESFPLTVTSAQKNPTAFYLCASSIDSPGTEAFFGQGTRLTVV.

V usage is TRBV4-2 and J usage is TRBJ2-1, with 10 bases that match TRBD2. Per the germline V gene, CDR1 is LGHNA and CDR2 is YNFKEQ. Unmatched junction bases numbered 15, after V lost 1 base and J lost 0 bases. This CDR3 has 21 amino acids. The CDR3 reads CASSQVLPSGRSTYSYNEQFF. The CDR3, as DNA: TGTGCCAGCAGCCAAGTCCTGCCTAGCGGGAGATCTACCTACTCCTACAATGAGCAGTTCTTC.

In DNA form, the CDR3 reads TGTGCCAGCTCACCAAACGGGGACAGCCCGTGGGAGACCCAGTACTTC. Its translation is CASSPNGDSPWETQYF. The rearrangement links TRBV18 to TRBJ2-5; 7 bases are a match to TRBD1. The CDR3 totals 16 residues. Germline V gene sequence: CDR1 KGHSH, CDR2 LQKENI. J lost 5 bases, V lost 2 bases, and 11 bases had no gene match.

The chain carries TRBV4-3 and TRBJ2-1, with D tentatively TRBD2 (6 bases). Trimming took 4 bases from V and 0 from J, leaving 10 bases between them. The CDR3 length is 15 residues. Germline V gives CDR1 LGHNA, CDR2 YSLEER. CDR3 sequence: CASSLGRSSYNEQFF. The CDR3 DNA reads as TGCGCCAGCAGCCTCGGGAGATCCTCCTACAATGAGCAGTTCTTC.

CDR3 nucleotides: TGCGCCAGCAGCACGAGCCGTACAGGGTCCCCATACAATGAGCAGTTCTTC. This gives the protein CASSTSRTGSPYNEQFF. This rearrangement joins TRBV5-1 to TRBJ2-1; the D gene is possibly TRBD1 (6 bases). CDR3 length: 17 residues. CDR1 SGHRS and CDR2 YFSETQ come from the germline V gene. The V end lost 4 bases, the J end lost 4 bases, and 21 bases lay between the germline ends.

V gene TRBV5-1 combines with J gene TRBJ2-1; the match to TRBD2 covers 7 bases. The germline gives CDR1 SGHRS, CDR2 YFSETQ. The CDR3 covers 15 residues. J gave up 8 bases and V 0 bases, and 8 bases lay outside the gene matches. The CDR3: CASSLAERDVDEQFF. CDR3 DNA: TGCGCCAGCAGCTTGGCTGAGCGGGACGTGGATGAGCAGTTCTTC.

The chain is built from TRBV2 and TRBJ2-3; 10 bases fit TRBD2. This CDR3 is built from 16 residues. V gave up 5 bases and J gave up 6 bases; unmatched junction bases: 11. CDR1 is SNHLY and CDR2 is FYNNEI in the germline V gene. The DNA for the CDR3 is TGTGCCAGCAGTAAGGCGAATAGCGGGAGGTACGATACGCAGTATTTT. It codes for CASSKANSGRYDTQYF.

The rearrangement links TRBV10-3 to TRBJ2-7, with D uncertain. CDR3 size: 14 residues. V was shortened by 2 bases and J by 0 bases, with 8 bases between the two germline ends. Looked up from germline, CDR1 is ENHRY and CDR2 is SYGVKD. CDR3 loop: CAISEPSDSYEQYF. The CDR3 DNA is TGTGCCATCAGTGAGCCCAGTGACTCCTACGAGCAGTACTTC.

This chain links TRBV7-9 with TRBJ2-5, with D possibly TRBD1 on 7 matching bases. CDR3 length equals 16 residues. From germline, CDR1 is SEHNR and CDR2 FQNEAQ (reference sequence). Deletions cut 5 bases from V and 3 bases from J, with 19 bases between. The CDR3 coding sequence is TGTGCCAGCAGCGCAAGCCGGGGGACAGCAGAAGAGACCCAGTACTTC. Its protein product is CASSASRGTAEETQYF.

The genes are TRBV11-3 and TRBJ1-3, with no clear D. Germline CDR1 and CDR2: SGHNT and YENEEA. V was pared by 5 bases and J by 1 base, with 9 bases between. The CDR3 length is 14 residues. The CDR3 loop is CASSARDSGNTIYF. CDR3 in DNA: TGTGCCAGCAGCGCCCGGGATTCTGGAAACACCATATATTTT.

The chain joins TRBV27 to TRBJ2-1; D gene unclear. The CDR3 consists of 14 residues. Germline V gives CDR1 MNHEY, CDR2 SMNVEV (reference sequence). V shed 0 bases and J shed 6 bases, with 9 bases lying between them. The CDR3 DNA reads TGTGCCAGCAGTTTATCGAGGCTGGGCAATGAGCAGTTCTTC. Protein sequence: CASSLSRLGNEQFF.

V gene TRBV4-1 combines with J gene TRBJ2-7; the match to TRBD2 covers 7 bases. The CDR3 length is 14 residues. V shed 6 bases, J shed 3 bases, and the junction held 8 bases outside the gene matches. Germline CDR1 MGHRA, CDR2 YSYEKL. CDR3: CASSDGLVNYEQYF. The CDR3, as DNA: TGCGCCAGCAGTGACGGACTAGTAAACTACGAGCAGTACTTC.

The chain combines TRBV4-3 with TRBJ2-6; the D gene is possibly TRBD2 (6 bases). Trimming pared 0 bases from V and 2 bases from J, leaving 11 bases between. CDR3 length: 17 amino acids. Germline CDR1 is LGHNA and CDR2 is YSLEER. The CDR3 bases are TGCGCCAGCAGCCAAGATCGCGGGGTAGCTGGGGCCAACGTCCTGACTTTC. Protein: CASSQDRGVAGANVLTF.